This T cell receptor beta chain was sequenced in a study of shared clonotypes between healthy human individuals. At the level of the study: Used for every donor were three CD4 naive, three CD4 memory, two CD8 naive and one CD8 memory plate.

Here immunoSEQ multiplex PCR was the method, and the copy in TCRdb shows in-frame clones only, minus some. The sample yields over a million clones, about 77% seen once. This CDR3 is 11 amino acids long. The germline V gene encodes CDR1 KGHSH and CDR2 LQKENI. V lost 2 bases and J 10 bases, leaving 6 bases between the germline ends. Investigators divided CD4+ cells into CD45RA+ naive and CD45RA-negative memory subsets. The sample was memory CD4+ T cells sorted from blood. Subset here: CD45RA-negative fraction. This chain connects TRBV18 to TRBJ2-1, with D unclear. The TCR originated in a man aged 18 to 35 in good health. The CDR3 DNA reads as TGTGCCAGCTCACCATCTCGAGAGCAGTTCTTC. Protein product: CASSPSREQFF.